This note documents a single TCR beta chain sequence. The target antigen is unknown. This record belongs to a study of T cells expressing NK-cell markers. Overall study context: One of the eight sequenced donors was seronegative, whereas the other seven were HCMV-seropositive. General observations from the study: In a few donors, these clonotypes also led the CD3+CD56-NKG2C+ fraction. Each of roughly 6 donors carried dominant NKG2C+ clonotypes accounting for about 1.0-7.5% of CD8+ T cells.

The authors made TCR beta cDNA libraries by 5'RACE template switching. This switching added a universal primer site and UMIs. Using the 5' RACE reads, TCRdb records one entry per CDR3 protein without DNA. This table lists about 260,000 distinct CDR3 sequences. The sequence came from a woman between 18 and 70 years old in good health. The source material was blood T cells: a sorted CD56 or NKG2C T cell subset, CD4+ or CD8+ T cells, or bulk PBMC T cells (not recorded which).

Here the CDR3 reads CASSLERGSYNEQFF. The chain carries TRBV11-2 and TRBJ2-1. The germline V gene has CDR1 SGHAT and CDR2 FQNNGV. The CDR3 runs 15 residues. The whole variable domain, remainder taken from reference TRBV11-2 and TRBJ2-1, is EAGVAQSPRYKIIEKRQSVAFWCNPISGHATLYWYQQILGQGPKLLIQFQNNGVVDDSQLPKDRFSAERLKGVDSTLKIQPAKLEDSAVYLCASSLERGSYNEQFFGPGTRLTVL.